Below are 21 T cell receptor beta chains sequenced from a single sample in a study of T-cell reconstitution after alpha-beta-depleted transplantation in children. A TCRbeta library incorporating unique molecular identifiers was prepared. TCRdb reprocessed the PCR reads via MiXCR and lists one record per CDR3 protein. The sample holds roughly 420,000 distinct CDR3 sequences, roughly 16% seen once. This material consisted of PBMCs, mostly from graft donor cells, taken 360 days after TCRalphabeta/CD19-depleted stem cell transplant. The receptors come from a boy in the first two years of life who had a stem cell transplant for Wiskott-Aldrich syndrome, so the T cells may come from the graft donor.

This clonotype has a count of ten or more. This chain links TRBV12-3 or TRBV12-4 with TRBJ2-2; TRBD1 matches at 9 bases. The V and J ends lost 5 bases and 1 base, in that order; junction bases with no gene match: 2. The CDR3 has 15 residues. CDR3 sequence: CASSRTGENTGELFF. CDR3 coding DNA: TGTGCCAGCAGTCGGACAGGGGAGAACACCGGGGAGCTGTTTTTT.

The rearrangement joins TRBV5-1 to TRBJ1-1, with D possibly matching TRBD1 (6 bases). The CDR3 covers 15 residues. Germline V gene data show CDR1 as SGHRS and CDR2 as YFSETQ. V gave up 4 bases and J gave up 0 bases, with 13 bases separating them. DNA of the CDR3: TGCGCCAGCAGCGAAGCACAGGGAATGAACACTGAAGCTTTCTTT. Translated: CASSEAQGMNTEAFF.

This clonotype was seen more than once but under ten times. The rearrangement links TRBV4-1 to TRBJ2-7; D tentatively fits TRBD1 or TRBD2 (5 bases each). CDR1 MGHRA and CDR2 YSYEKL come from the germline V gene. With 5 bases removed from V and 2 bases from J, the gap between germline ends came to 19 bases. This CDR3 has 16 residues. CDR3 coding DNA: TGCGCCAGCAGCTTAGTGCCAGGGACGTCGACCTACGAGCAGTACTTC. This codes for CASSLVPGTSTYEQYF.

The chain is built from TRBV20-1 and TRBJ2-5; D gene uncertain. The CDR3 spans 13 residues. Trimming pared 3 bases from V and 0 bases from J, leaving 8 bases between. CDR1 and CDR2 (germline): DFQATT, SNEGSKA (reference sequence). CDR3 DNA sequence: TGCAGTGCTAGCCTGGGATACCAAGAGACCCAGTACTTC. Encoded protein: CSASLGYQETQYF.

The chain carries TRBV7-9 and TRBJ2-2; D remains unclear. Germline V gives CDR1 SEHNR, CDR2 FQNEAQ (reference sequence). Trimming took off 5 bases at V and 7 bases at J, with 2 bases between the two ends. The CDR3 loop spans 10 amino acids. The CDR3 region is CASSHGELFF. The CDR3 nucleotides read TGTGCCAGCAGCCACGGGGAGCTGTTTTTT.

This sequence joins TRBV12-3 or TRBV12-4 and TRBJ1-6; D gene uncertain. Trimming took off 1 base at V and 9 bases at J, with 10 bases between the two ends. CDR3 length: 14 residues. CDR3 amino acids: CASSLGGSASPLHF. The CDR3 nucleotides read TGTGCCAGCAGTTTAGGAGGGTCAGCTTCACCCCTCCACTTT.

Worth noting for this clonotype: At one end the junction does not follow the germline gene, possibly because of a read error. The chain combines TRBV19 with TRBJ2-7; TRBD1 or TRBD2 may be the D gene (5 bases each). Looked up from germline, CDR1 is LNHDA and CDR2 is SQIVND (reference sequence). The CDR3 extends over 16 amino acids. CDR3 nucleotides: TGTGCCAGTAGTACCACCCGGGGCGTCCTTCCCTATGAGCAGTACTTC. Its translation is CASSTTRGVLPYEQYF. The complete variable domain, with remaining parts taken from reference TRBV19 and TRBJ2-7, reads DGGITQSPKYLFRKEGQNVTLSCEQNLNHDAMYWYRQDPGQGLRLIYYSQIVNDFQKGDIAEGYSVSREKKESFPLTVTSAQKNPTAFYLCASSTTRGVLPYEQYFGPGTRLTVT.

CDR3 bases: TGTGCCAGCAGCTTGGGACAGGGGCTCCACAATGAGCAGTTCTTC. This sequence encodes CASSLGQGLHNEQFF. The V and J genes are TRBV7-9 and TRBJ2-1; TRBD1 matches at 10 bases. CDR1 SEHNR and CDR2 FQNEAQ come from the germline V gene (reference sequence). The CDR3 is made up of 15 amino acids. The V segment lost 3 bases and the J segment 5 bases; nucleotides outside the gene matches: 4.

This clonotype was seen more than once but under ten times. CDR3: CASSLDQAYGYTF. As DNA, the CDR3 is TGCGCCAGCAGCTTGGATCAGGCCTATGGCTACACCTTC. This chain joins TRBV5-1 and TRBJ1-2; no clear D. The CDR3 is made up of 13 amino acids. Germline V CDR1 and CDR2: SGHRS, YFSETQ. V was cut by 0 bases and J by 4 bases, with 7 bases left in between.

In its sample, this clonotype was seen many times. The J gene is TRBJ2-2, the V gene TRBV10-3; D is unresolved. Trimming removed 7 bases from V and 4 bases from J, with 7 bases in between. There are 12 residues in the CDR3. The germline V gene has CDR1 ENHRY and CDR2 SYGVKD. The CDR3 here is CAITRGTGELFF. CDR3 DNA sequence: TGTGCCATCACACGCGGCACCGGGGAGCTGTTTTTT.

This clonotype was seen repeatedly, ten times or more. The genes are TRBV12-3 or TRBV12-4 and TRBJ2-6; D ambiguous. The ends were cut back, 6 bases at V and 4 bases at J, with 7 bases in the middle. The CDR3 runs 13 residues. CDR3 residues: CASRPTGANVLTF. In DNA, the CDR3 is TGTGCCAGCAGACCAACAGGGGCCAACGTCCTGACTTTC.

V is TRBV12-3 or TRBV12-4 and J is TRBJ2-1; TRBD2 matches at 13 bases. With V trimmed by 4 bases and J by 12 bases, 6 bases remained unmatched. This CDR3 comprises 14 residues. The CDR3 nucleotides read TGTGCCAGCAGTTCCGGACTAGCGGGGGCTCTGCAGTTCTTC. It translates to CASSSGLAGALQFF.

In its sample, this clonotype was seen a few times. This CDR3 is CSVSMGLPYNEQFF. Written as DNA, the CDR3 is TGCAGCGTTAGTATGGGACTACCGTACAATGAGCAGTTCTTC. This chain links TRBV29-1 with TRBJ2-1; 7 bases are shared with TRBD2. Germline V gene data show CDR1 as SQVTM and CDR2 as ANQGSEA. Trimming at V came to 5 bases and at J to 4 bases, leaving 8 bases not matched to a gene. There are 14 residues in the CDR3.

This clonotype was recorded a few times. The chain carries TRBV7-2 and TRBJ1-2; D gene ambiguous. The CDR3 has 14 amino acids. Germline CDR1 SGHTA, CDR2 FQGNSA. V dropped 2 bases and J dropped 0 bases, with 7 bases sitting between them. The CDR3 nucleotides read TGTGCCAGCAGCTTAAGGCTAACTAACTATGGCTACACCTTC. Amino acid sequence: CASSLRLTNYGYTF.

This clonotype was seen repeatedly, ten times or more. The chain recombines TRBV3-1 with TRBJ2-2; D might be TRBD1 or TRBD2, each matching 5 bases. From germline, CDR1 is LGHDT and CDR2 YNNKEL (reference sequence). There are 14 residues in the CDR3. The V end lost 0 bases, the J end lost 8 bases, and 10 bases lay between the germline ends. The CDR3 sequence: CASSQDYGAGELFF. As DNA, the CDR3 is TGTGCCAGCAGCCAAGATTACGGGGCGGGGGAGCTGTTTTTT.

This clonotype was seen only a few times. The chain links TRBV12-3 or TRBV12-4 to TRBJ1-1; D is perhaps TRBD1 (6 bases). The CDR3 is 14 residues long. Trimming shortened V by 3 bases and J by 4 bases, and 12 bases separated the two germline ends. The CDR3 DNA is TGTGCCAGCAGTTTCTGGGGGGCGATCACTGAAGCTTTCTTT. Protein sequence: CASSFWGAITEAFF.

The table lists this clonotype with a few counts. The V call is TRBV5-1, the J call TRBJ2-1; D remains unclear. V lost 2 bases and J 6 bases, leaving 6 bases between the germline ends. The germline gives CDR1 SGHRS, CDR2 YFSETQ. The CDR3 runs 12 residues. The DNA of the CDR3 is TGCGCCAGCAGCTTCAGAAGCAATGAGCAGTTCTTC. Translated: CASSFRSNEQFF.

The chain recombines TRBV15 with TRBJ2-7; 10 bases map to TRBD1. CDR1 LNHNV and CDR2 YYDKDF come from the germline V gene (reference sequence). The V segment lost 5 bases and the J segment 6 bases; nucleotides outside the gene matches: 10. The CDR3 has 15 residues. CDR3 nucleotide sequence: TGTGCCACCAGCGCCCGGGACAGGGGCCAACCCGAGCAGTACTTC. This codes for CATSARDRGQPEQYF.

This clonotype has more than one count but fewer than ten. V gene TRBV7-6 combines with J gene TRBJ2-7; 11 nucleotides align to TRBD1. The V gene's germline CDR1 is SGHVS and CDR2 FNYEAQ. The CDR3 has 15 residues. J was trimmed by 4 bases and V by 5 bases; bases with no gene match: 7. CDR3 sequence (DNA): TGTGCCAGCAGCCCCAGGACAGGGGGCGAATACGAGCAGTACTTC. Translation gives CASSPRTGGEYEQYF.

V gene TRBV12-3 or TRBV12-4 combines with J gene TRBJ2-5, with D tentatively TRBD1 (6 bases). This CDR3 has 11 amino acids. Trimming left V 6 bases short and J 8 bases short, with 10 bases between. In DNA, the CDR3 is TGTGCCAGCAGGTCCAGGGGAACCCAGTACTTC. Translated, it gives CASRSRGTQYF.

This clonotype turned up a few times. This chain connects TRBV27 to TRBJ2-7, with D possibly TRBD2 on 7 matching bases. Trimming took off 3 bases at V and 12 bases at J, with 15 bases between the two ends. CDR3 length: 12 residues. Germline CDR1 reads MNHEY; CDR2 reads SMNVEV (reference sequence). The CDR3 region is CASSFRGASLYF. The CDR3 coding sequence is TGTGCCAGCAGTTTTCGGGGGGCGAGTCTGTACTTC.